These T cell receptor beta chains were read from a single sample in a study of vaccination effects on CD4 cells after COVID-19. Their cognate antigens are unknown. Here immunoSEQ multiplex PCR was the method, and the copy in TCRdb shows in-frame clones only, minus some. The table includes 50,000 to 70,000 clones, roughly 80% detected once. This material consisted of CD4+ T cells from PBMCs cultured without peptide, taken after COVID-19 vaccination. Receptors were obtained from a human donor who received a COVID-19 vaccine. Each CDR3 is given with its conserved first and last residue. A D gene is named only where the DNA matches it firmly. Clone size appears in some rows only: once, few, many, or a class for an expanded clone.

J gene: TRBJ1-2
V gene: TRBV28
clone size: NA
D gene: NA
CDR3 protein: CASSLWRAPTNYGYTF
CDR3 DNA: TGTGCCAGCAGTTTATGGAGGGCGCCTACTAACTATGGCTACACCTTC

J gene: TRBJ2-5
V gene: TRBV4-2
clone size: once
D gene: NA
CDR3 protein: CASSQGDLPSETQYF
CDR3 DNA: TGTGCCAGCAGCCAGGGGGACTTACCCTCAGAGACCCAGTACTTC

J gene: TRBJ1-4
V gene: TRBV7-9
clone size: NA
D gene: TRBD1
CDR3 protein: CASSSLDRGYEKLFF
CDR3 DNA: TGTGCCAGCAGCTCTCTAGACAGGGGTTATGAAAAACTGTTTTTT

J gene: TRBJ1-3
V gene: TRBV12-2
clone size: NA
D gene: NA
CDR3 protein: CASRSHLRQGISGNTIYF
CDR3 DNA: TGTGCAAGTCGCTCCCATCTGAGGCAGGGGATTTCTGGAAACACCATATATTTT

J gene: TRBJ1-5
V gene: TRBV18
clone size: NA
D gene: TRBD1
CDR3 protein: CASSPTGPSNQPQHF
CDR3 DNA: TGTGCCAGCTCACCGACAGGGCCAAGCAATCAGCCCCAGCATTTT

J gene: TRBJ2-1
V gene: TRBV7-2
clone size: NA
D gene: NA
CDR3 protein: CASSPGSASMREQFF
CDR3 DNA: TGTGCCAGCAGCCCAGGGTCGGCTTCGATGAGAGAGCAGTTCTTC

J gene: TRBJ2-1
V gene: TRBV6-1
clone size: few
D gene: TRBD1
CDR3 protein: CASSEDRGDYNEQFF
CDR3 DNA: TGTGCCAGCAGTGAGGACAGGGGAGATTACAATGAGCAGTTCTTC

J gene: TRBJ1-4
V gene: TRBV5-1
clone size: NA
D gene: NA
CDR3 protein: CASSLKTANEKLFF
CDR3 DNA: TGCGCCAGCAGCTTGAAGACGGCTAATGAAAAACTGTTTTTT

J gene: TRBJ2-4
V gene: TRBV6-5
clone size: NA
D gene: NA
CDR3 protein: CASSYEVGGIQYF
CDR3 DNA: TGTGCCAGCAGTTACGAAGTTGGGGGCATTCAGTACTTC

J gene: TRBJ2-3
V gene: TRBV29-1
clone size: once
D gene: NA
CDR3 protein: CSVQTDPTDTQYF
CDR3 DNA: TGCAGCGTTCAGACTGACCCAACAGATACGCAGTATTTT

J gene: TRBJ1-1
V gene: TRBV6-5
clone size: NA
D gene: NA
CDR3 protein: CASSRGGVGTEAFF
CDR3 DNA: TGTGCCAGCAGTCGTGGGGGCGTAGGCACTGAAGCTTTCTTT

J gene: TRBJ2-2
V gene: TRBV2
clone size: NA
D gene: NA
CDR3 protein: CASRDGTGNTGELFF
CDR3 DNA: TGTGCCAGCAGGGACGGGACGGGGAACACCGGGGAGCTGTTTTTT

J gene: TRBJ2-5
V gene: TRBV5-5
clone size: NA
D gene: NA
CDR3 protein: CASSSGLAGQETQYF
CDR3 DNA: TGTGCCAGCAGCTCGGGCTTGGCAGGCCAAGAGACCCAGTACTTC

J gene: TRBJ2-2
V gene: TRBV19
clone size: few
D gene: NA
CDR3 protein: CASSSQGTLSTGELFF
CDR3 DNA: TGTGCCAGTAGTTCACAGGGAACTTTGAGCACCGGGGAGCTGTTTTTT

J gene: TRBJ1-4
V gene: TRBV5-8
clone size: NA
D gene: NA
CDR3 protein: CASSEAGSNEKLFF
CDR3 DNA: TGTGCCAGCAGCGAGGCGGGATCTAATGAAAAACTGTTTTTT

J gene: TRBJ1-1
V gene: TRBV4-1
clone size: NA
D gene: NA
CDR3 protein: CASSQGPSGAGRAFF
CDR3 DNA: TGCGCCAGCAGCCAAGGTCCCTCAGGGGCGGGACGAGCTTTCTTT

J gene: TRBJ1-2
V gene: TRBV27
clone size: few
D gene: NA
CDR3 protein: CASSALGQRDGYTF
CDR3 DNA: TGTGCCAGCAGTGCACTCGGACAGCGCGATGGCTACACCTTC

J gene: TRBJ2-1
V gene: TRBV14
clone size: NA
D gene: NA
CDR3 protein: CASSPRVYNEQFF
CDR3 DNA: TGTGCCAGCAGCCCAAGGGTTTACAATGAGCAGTTCTTC

J gene: TRBJ1-3
V gene: TRBV10-2
clone size: few
D gene: NA
CDR3 protein: CASRLAGAGNTIYF
CDR3 DNA: TGCGCCAGCAGATTGGCCGGCGCTGGAAACACCATATATTTT

J gene: TRBJ2-2
V gene: TRBV5-1
clone size: NA
D gene: NA
CDR3 protein: CASSLPPAGELFF
CDR3 DNA: TGCGCCAGCAGCTTGCCCCCCGCCGGGGAGCTGTTTTTT

J gene: TRBJ1-1
V gene: TRBV14
clone size: NA
D gene: NA
CDR3 protein: CASSQDAGAEAFF
CDR3 DNA: TGTGCCAGCAGCCAAGATGCAGGAGCTGAAGCTTTCTTT

J gene: TRBJ2-2
V gene: TRBV9
clone size: NA
D gene: NA
CDR3 protein: CASSARQPNTGELFF
CDR3 DNA: TGTGCCAGCAGCGCCAGGCAACCGAACACCGGGGAGCTGTTTTTT

J gene: TRBJ2-3
V gene: TRBV6-5
clone size: NA
D gene: TRBD2
CDR3 protein: CASREGGPTDTQYF
CDR3 DNA: TGTGCCAGCAGAGAGGGAGGGCCCACAGATACGCAGTATTTT

J gene: TRBJ2-1
V gene: TRBV20-1
clone size: NA
D gene: TRBD1
CDR3 protein: CSATSGGEQFF
CDR3 DNA: TGCAGTGCTACGTCAGGGGGCGAGCAGTTCTTC

J gene: TRBJ1-2
V gene: TRBV18
clone size: NA
D gene: NA
CDR3 protein: CASSVGQRGRDGYTF
CDR3 DNA: TGTGCCAGCTCAGTCGGGCAGCGCGGTAGGGATGGCTACACCTTC

J gene: TRBJ2-5
V gene: TRBV11-2
clone size: NA
D gene: NA
CDR3 protein: CASSLDGRERHQETQYF
CDR3 DNA: TGTGCCAGCAGCTTAGATGGGCGGGAACGACACCAAGAGACCCAGTACTTC

J gene: TRBJ1-2
V gene: TRBV18
clone size: NA
D gene: NA
CDR3 protein: CASSPRTASFEGYTF
CDR3 DNA: TGTGCCAGCTCACCACGGACAGCCTCCTTCGAGGGCTACACCTTC

J gene: TRBJ1-5
V gene: TRBV2
clone size: few
D gene: NA
CDR3 protein: CASSESQSYQPQHF
CDR3 DNA: TGTGCCAGCAGTGAAAGCCAGAGCTATCAGCCCCAGCATTTT

J gene: TRBJ2-3
V gene: TRBV28
clone size: NA
D gene: TRBD1
CDR3 protein: CASSFSTGGRYTQYF
CDR3 DNA: TGTGCCAGCAGTTTTTCGACAGGGGGACGATATACGCAGTATTTT

J gene: TRBJ2-3
V gene: TRBV4-3
clone size: NA
D gene: NA
CDR3 protein: CASSQAAEADTQYF
CDR3 DNA: TGCGCCAGCAGCCAAGCGGCTGAAGCAGATACGCAGTATTTT

J gene: TRBJ1-2
V gene: TRBV21-1
clone size: NA
D gene: NA
CDR3 protein: CASSNIRIKTDRDSPNYGYTF
CDR3 DNA: TGTGCCAGCAGCAATATTCGGATCAAAACGGACCGGGACAGTCCTAACTATGGCTACACCTTC

J gene: TRBJ1-6
V gene: TRBV10-1
clone size: few
D gene: NA
CDR3 protein: CASSRQADSPLHF
CDR3 DNA: TGCGCCAGCAGTCGACAGGCGGATTCACCCCTCCACTTT

J gene: TRBJ2-2
V gene: TRBV9
clone size: NA
D gene: NA
CDR3 protein: CASSVVGSAGELFF
CDR3 DNA: TGTGCCAGCAGCGTAGTGGGGTCAGCCGGGGAGCTGTTTTTT

J gene: TRBJ1-3
V gene: TRBV5-5
clone size: NA
D gene: NA
CDR3 protein: CASSLEAESGNTIYF
CDR3 DNA: TGTGCCAGCAGCTTGGAAGCAGAATCTGGAAACACCATATATTTT

J gene: TRBJ1-2
V gene: TRBV18
clone size: many
D gene: NA
CDR3 protein: CASSPRTASGYTF
CDR3 DNA: TGTGCCAGCTCACCAAGGACCGCGTCCGGCTACACCTTC

J gene: TRBJ1-4
V gene: TRBV6-6
clone size: few
D gene: NA
CDR3 protein: CASTPQGSRDGKLFF
CDR3 DNA: TGTGCCAGCACCCCCCAAGGGTCAAGAGACGGAAAACTGTTTTTT

J gene: TRBJ1-2
V gene: TRBV4-1
clone size: NA
D gene: NA
CDR3 protein: CASSPGTPGLYGYTF
CDR3 DNA: TGCGCCAGCAGTCCCGGGACTCCCGGTCTCTATGGCTACACCTTC

J gene: TRBJ2-2
V gene: TRBV10-3
clone size: NA
D gene: NA
CDR3 protein: CAISVRQNTGELFF
CDR3 DNA: TGTGCCATCAGTGTACGGCAAAACACCGGGGAGCTGTTTTTT

J gene: TRBJ1-3
V gene: TRBV30
clone size: NA
D gene: NA
CDR3 protein: CAWSVSGDTIYF
CDR3 DNA: TGTGCCTGGAGTGTAAGCGGGGACACCATATATTTT

J gene: TRBJ2-2
V gene: TRBV12-5
clone size: once
D gene: NA
CDR3 protein: CASGLLRNPPLGTGELFF
CDR3 DNA: TGTGCTAGTGGTTTGCTGAGGAATCCCCCCCTCGGCACCGGGGAGCTGTTTTTT

J gene: TRBJ1-6
V gene: TRBV7-2
clone size: once
D gene: NA
CDR3 protein: CASSRDTSNSPLHF
CDR3 DNA: TGTGCCAGCAGCCGGGACACCAGTAATTCACCCCTCCACTTT